This TCR beta chain was sequenced in a study of technical replicates of blood from a few donors. This CDR3 comprises 12 residues. Germline assignment: CDR1 SQVTM and CDR2 ANQGSEA. V was shortened by 7 bases and J by 1 base, with 10 bases between the two germline ends. TCRdb's copy holds only in-frame clones and misses some; the assay was immunoSEQ multiplex PCR. The repertoire holds 100,000 or so clones, with 85% to 95% as singletons. The chain uses TRBV29-1 and TRBJ1-1; D unclear. This clonotype was sampled from a human donor in good health. Sequences were obtained from T cells isolated from PBMCs. This CDR3 is CSGRRTNTEAFF. For the CDR3, the DNA is TGCAGCGGGAGACGCACGAACACTGAAGCTTTCTTT. The full variable domain, completed using reference TRBV29-1 and TRBJ1-1, is SAVISQKPSRDICQRGTSLTIQCQVDSQVTMMFWYRQQPGQSLTLIATANQGSEATYESGFVIDKFPISRPNLTFSTLTVSNMSPEDSSIYLCSGRRTNTEAFFGQGTRLTVV.